Following are 18 T cell receptor beta chains from one sample sequenced in a study of T cells in Graves' hyperthyroidism and ophthalmopathy. The investigators amplified TCR beta CDR3 regions from RNA transcripts. With the HTBI primer set, the TCR CDR3 went through a first round of RT-PCR. TCRdb redid the calling of the multiplex PCR reads with MiXCR, one entry per CDR3 protein. The data contain around 600,000 distinct CDR3 sequences, 12% to 15% of them seen just once; the ten biggest clones take up over 6%. Input material: blood. The receptors come from a woman between 18 and 29 years old with Graves' ophthalmopathy.

This chain links TRBV12-3 or TRBV12-4 with TRBJ2-7, with D maybe TRBD1 (6 bases). CDR3 length equals 17 residues. V lost 6 bases and J lost 4, with 25 bases in between. CDR3 nucleotides: TGTGCCAGCAGCCTAGAGCCTGGGGGCGCTAGGGGATACGAGCAGTACTTC. Amino acid sequence: CASSLEPGGARGYEQYF.

This clonotype has more than one count but fewer than ten. This chain uses TRBV25-1 with TRBJ2-5; 8 positions agree with TRBD1. The trim removed 3 bases at V and 4 bases at J, leaving 16 bases unmatched. CDR3 length equals 18 residues. Germline CDR1 reads MGHDK; CDR2 reads SYGVNS. CDR3: CASSDPHPLLTGVETQYF. The CDR3 DNA follows: TGTGCCAGCAGTGACCCGCACCCCCTCCTGACAGGGGTAGAGACCCAGTACTTC.

This clonotype occurred a few times. The V and J genes are TRBV11-3 and TRBJ2-2, with TRBD2 identical over 7 bases. Per the germline V gene, CDR1 is SGHNT and CDR2 is YENEEA. This CDR3 region has 15 residues. With 4 bases clipped from V and 6 bases from J, the junction kept 8 bases outside the gene matches. The CDR3 sequence is CASSSLASGAGELFF. The CDR3 nucleotides are TGTGCCAGCAGCTCACTAGCGAGTGGGGCCGGGGAGCTGTTTTTT.

The chain carries TRBV5-1 and TRBJ1-1; no definite D call. The CDR3 is 15 amino acids. Trimming shortened V by 5 bases and J by 7 bases, and 21 bases separated the two germline ends. Germline assignment: CDR1 SGHRS and CDR2 YFSETQ. The CDR3 loop reads CASSPLGKFTHEAFF. Written as DNA, the CDR3 is TGCGCCAGCAGTCCCCTCGGAAAGTTCACACATGAAGCTTTCTTT.

At least ten counts were recorded for this clonotype. This rearrangement joins TRBV11-2 to TRBJ2-3; D might be TRBD1 (6 bases). The CDR3 is 18 amino acids. The germline CDR1 and CDR2 sequences are SGHAT and FQNNGV. V dropped 3 bases and J dropped 7 bases, with 26 bases sitting between them. The CDR3 nucleotides read TGTGCCAGCAGCTTCCCCCGGGACATAGGGGTGATAGGCCATACGCAGTATTTT. It encodes CASSFPRDIGVIGHTQYF.

The rearrangement links TRBV7-8 to TRBJ1-5, with D perhaps TRBD1 (6 bases). CDR3 length: 16 residues. Germline CDR1 is SGHVS and CDR2 is FQNEAQ. Trimming cost V 6 bases and J 0 bases, with 15 bases left between them. CDR3 bases: TGTGCCAGCAGTCGAGTAGGGGGTAATAGCAATCAGCCCCAGCATTTT. Protein: CASSRVGGNSNQPQHF.

The chain couples TRBV9 to TRBJ1-1; D is unclear. CDR3 length equals 13 residues. Germline values: CDR1 SGDLS, CDR2 YYNGEE. The germline V and J ends were trimmed by 3 bases and 0 bases, with 6 bases remaining between them. Here the CDR3 DNA reads TGTGCCAGCAGCGGGCACATGAACACTGAAGCTTTCTTT. Translated, it gives CASSGHMNTEAFF.

This clonotype was recorded many times. CDR3 bases: TGTGCTAGTGGTTTGGCCGGGACAGGGGGCACTGAAGCTTTCTTT. Protein product: CASGLAGTGGTEAFF. This chain uses TRBV12-5 with TRBJ1-1; 11 bases are a match to TRBD1. Trimming removed 1 base from V and 4 bases from J; junction bases left unmatched: 2. CDR3 length equals 15 residues. Germline CDR1 is LGHNT and CDR2 is FRNRAP.

Many counts were recorded for this clonotype. Compared with germline, one end of the junction differs, possibly owing to a read error. CDR3 nucleotide sequence: TGTGCCAGCAGTGAGGGCCGAACTAATTATGGCTACACCTTC. It translates to CASSEGRTNYGYTF. The chain recombines TRBV2 with TRBJ1-2; D remains unclear. The V gene's germline CDR1 is SNHLY and CDR2 FYNNEI. CDR3 length: 14 amino acids. Full variable domain (remainder filled in from reference TRBV2 and TRBJ1-2): EPEVTQTPSHQVTQMGQEVILRCVPISNHLYFYWYRQILGQKVEFLVSFYNNEISEKSEIFDDQFSVERPDGSNFTLKIRSTKLEDSAMYFCASSEGRTNYGYTFGSGTRLTVV.

The chain links TRBV2 to TRBJ2-1; TRBD1 matches at 7 bases. Germline values: CDR1 SNHLY, CDR2 FYNNEI. The CDR3 covers 18 residues. With V trimmed by 2 bases and J by 1 base, 11 bases remained unmatched. The CDR3: CASSEPPATGSSYNEQFF. The DNA for the CDR3 is TGTGCCAGCAGTGAACCCCCCGCGACAGGGAGTTCCTACAATGAGCAGTTCTTC.

This clonotype was seen only a few times. The rearrangement uses TRBV7-9 and TRBJ2-4, with a tentative D call TRBD1 (6 bases). V lost 2 bases to trimming and J lost 1 base, with 9 bases between them. Germline CDR1 SEHNR, CDR2 FQNEAQ (reference sequence). The CDR3 contains 15 residues. The CDR3 bases are TGTGCCAGCAGCTTAACAGGGCAGGCCAAAAACATTCAGTACTTC. Encoded protein: CASSLTGQAKNIQYF.

On this clonotype: A much larger clone lies a single base off, so this may be a read error. The V gene is TRBV7-2, the J gene TRBJ2-1; D unclear. This CDR3 is built from 11 residues. CDR1 and CDR2 from the germline V gene are SGHTA and FQGNSA. V was cut by 5 bases and J by 10 bases, with 9 bases left in between. CDR3 amino acids: CASSGSMEQFF. Here the CDR3 DNA reads TGTGCCAGCAGCGGGTCCATGGAGCAGTTCTTC.

The table lists this clonotype with a few counts. J is TRBJ1-3 and V is TRBV18; 7 nucleotides agree with TRBD1. CDR3 length equals 15 residues. The trim removed 4 bases at V and 4 bases at J, leaving 7 bases unmatched. Germline-derived CDR1 and CDR2 are KGHSH and LQKENI. DNA of the CDR3: TGTGCCAGCTCACGTTTACAGGGGATCGGAAACACCATATATTTT. This codes for CASSRLQGIGNTIYF.

Note on this clonotype: Sequence at one end of the junction differs from germline and may be a read error. The V call is TRBV7-9, the J call TRBJ2-2; 7 bases agree with TRBD2. The CDR3 runs 16 residues. The V gene's germline CDR1 is SEHNR and CDR2 FQNEAQ (reference sequence). CDR3 sequence reads: CDSTTTDEGGSGELFF. The CDR3 nucleotides are TGTGACAGCACCACTACCGACGAGGGAGGGTCCGGGGAGCTGTTTTTT.

The V and J genes are TRBV4-1 and TRBJ1-6; a weak D match, TRBD1 (5 bases). Deletions cut 3 bases from V and 8 bases from J, with 17 bases between. Germline V CDR1 and CDR2: MGHRA, YSYEKL. The CDR3 loop spans 16 amino acids. CDR3: CASSQGTGDLHSPLHF. DNA of the CDR3: TGCGCCAGCAGCCAGGGCACAGGAGATTTACATTCACCCCTCCACTTT.

This clonotype was found many times. The rearrangement links TRBV29-1 to TRBJ1-1; no firm D call. The V gene's germline CDR1 is SQVTM and CDR2 ANQGSEA. Trimming took off 6 bases at V and 2 bases at J, with 10 bases between the two ends. The CDR3 length is 12 residues. The CDR3 sequence: CSVMSRNTEAFF. The CDR3 bases are TGCAGCGTGATGAGCCGAAACACTGAAGCTTTCTTT.

This clonotype was recorded at least ten times. DNA for the CDR3: TGTGCCAGCAGTGAAGCAGAAAGGTTCCAAGAGACCCAGTACTTC. Its protein product is CASSEAERFQETQYF. The chain carries TRBV6-1 and TRBJ2-5; no clear D. CDR1 and CDR2 from the germline V gene are MNHNS and SASEGT. The ends were cut back, 0 bases at V and 1 base at J, with 9 bases in the middle. The CDR3 covers 15 residues.

This clonotype was picked up many times. The chain employs TRBV10-3 and TRBJ1-1, with a possible D match to TRBD1 (5 bases). This CDR3 spans 14 amino acids. Germline V gene sequence: CDR1 ENHRY, CDR2 SYGVKD. The V end lost 4 bases, the J end lost 3 bases, and 12 bases lay between the germline ends. This CDR3 reads CAISATDTDTEAFF. Here the CDR3 DNA reads TGTGCCATCAGTGCGACAGACACGGACACTGAAGCTTTCTTT.